Presented here are 4 T cell receptor beta chains from one specimen sequenced in a study of T cells after yellow fever vaccination. Each CDR3 protein gets one entry after TCRdb re-called the 5' RACE reads with MiXCR. The sample lists hundreds of thousands of distinct CDR3 sequences; over 15% were seen once. The source material was PBMCs, sampled 15 days after the yellow fever booster vaccination. All receptors come from a man aged 25 to 40 who received the YFV17D yellow fever vaccine.

A few counts support this clonotype. The V call is TRBV7-2, the J call TRBJ2-3, with TRBD2 identical over 7 bases. Germline CDR1 SGHTA, CDR2 FQGNSA. The CDR3 runs to 15 residues. V lost 4 bases, J lost 0 bases, and 4 bases stayed unmatched. CDR3 nucleotides: TGTGCCAGCAGCTCACGTAGCGGGAGCACAGATACGCAGTATTTT. Residues: CASSSRSGSTDTQYF.

This clonotype was counted only a few times. The chain has TRBV20-1 and TRBJ1-1, with 9 bases fitting TRBD1. CDR3 length: 15 amino acids. Germline V gene sequence: CDR1 DFQATT, CDR2 SNEGSKA (reference sequence). The junction had 7 bases not matched to a gene; V was cut back by 0 bases and J by 5 bases. CDR3 coding DNA: TGCAGTGCTAGAGAACCGGGACAGGGAGGGACTGAAGCTTTCTTT. Amino acid sequence: CSAREPGQGGTEAFF.

This clonotype was found a few times. The chain recombines TRBV25-1 with TRBJ2-1; the D gene is possibly TRBD2 (6 bases). The CDR3 is 15 amino acids. V shed 1 base and J shed 9 bases, with 16 bases lying between them. Germline V gene lookup returns CDR1 MGHDK and CDR2 SYGVNS. The CDR3 loop is CASSELVSRDGEQFF. CDR3 in DNA: TGTGCCAGCAGTGAATTAGTGTCGCGGGACGGTGAGCAGTTCTTC.

V usage is TRBV19 and J usage is TRBJ1-4, with TRBD1 identical over 7 bases. There are 15 residues in the CDR3. V shed 3 bases and J 6 bases; nucleotides not matched to a gene: 7. Germline CDR1 reads LNHDA; CDR2 reads SQIVND (reference sequence). The CDR3: CASSIFRQGDEKLFF. CDR3 DNA: TGTGCCAGTAGTATCTTTCGACAGGGCGATGAAAAACTGTTTTTT.